This T cell receptor (beta chain) is drawn from a study of technical replicates of blood from a handful of donors. The V gene lost 4 bases and the J gene lost 1 base, with 9 bases spanning the gap. The CDR3 spans 13 residues. Germline-derived CDR1 and CDR2 are SGHRS and YFSETQ. Sequenced by immunoSEQ multiplex PCR; TCRdb stores in-frame clones only, minus some. The sample records roughly 76,000 clones, around 90% being singletons. The receptor was derived from a human donor in good health. Some clones in this sample may be carry-over from other donors' samples. Sequencing was done on a sample of T cells isolated from PBMCs. This chain connects TRBV5-1 to TRBJ2-7; D is ambiguous. This chain's CDR3 is CASSIRVSYEQYF. The CDR3 nucleotides are TGCGCCAGCAGCATAAGAGTATCCTACGAGCAGTACTTC.